This T cell receptor (beta chain) was captured in a study of cytomegalovirus exposure and HLA in healthy donors. The study, taken as a whole, reports: Prediction of most subjects' HLA-A and HLA-B alleles by TCR beta sequences was reportedly accurate. It was shown in a later analysis that HLA-associated TCR beta chains were more clonally expanded than other, equally common chains. Only CMV serostatus was available as immune exposure information.

The CDR3 extends over 10 amino acids. In germline, CDR1 is GTSNPN, CDR2 SVGIG (reference sequence). Trimming removed 4 bases at V and 4 bases at J, with 4 bases between. PCR used 60 Vbeta primers and 13 Jbeta primers. TCRdb keeps only in-frame clones here, not all; method: immunoSEQ multiplex PCR. The data hold some 110,000 clones, with roughly 79% observed a single time. Details on this clone: Its antigen is as yet unknown.

The V call is TRBV30, the J call TRBJ1-1; D call uncertain. Material: PBMCs. The receptor was derived from a young woman in good health and CMV-seronegative. As DNA, the CDR3 is TGTGCCTGGATCGGCACTGAAGCTTTCTTT. The encoded protein is CAWIGTEAFF.